The 19 T cell receptor beta chains below all came from one sample that was sequenced in a study. TCRdb independently ran MiXCR on the RT-PCR reads; one entry per CDR3 protein. The sample has about 680,000 distinct CDR3 sequences; 13% to 15% are singletons. The specimen sequenced was memory CD4+ T cells from blood. The receptors shown here come from a female donor in good health, serving as a healthy control.

In its sample, this clonotype was seen many times. One junction end does not reproduce the germline sequence, and a read error may be involved. The V gene is TRBV4-3, the J gene TRBJ2-7; the D call may be TRBD1 or TRBD2 (6 bases each). Germline V CDR1 and CDR2: LGHNA, YSLEER. This CDR3 region has 16 residues. The CDR3 nucleotides are TGCGCCAGCAGCGAAGAGGGGGGACGCCCAACCTACGAGCAGTACTTC. It translates to CASSEEGGRPTYEQYF.

The chain carries TRBV11-1 and TRBJ2-2; the D gene is possibly TRBD2 (6 bases). In germline, CDR1 is SGHAT, CDR2 FQDESV (reference sequence). Trimming left V 5 bases short and J 6 bases short, with 16 bases between. CDR3 length: 15 amino acids. CDR3: CASSPINGGAGELFF. The CDR3 region has the DNA TGTGCCAGCAGCCCGATCAATGGCGGGGCCGGGGAGCTGTTTTTT.

This clonotype was seen only a few times. The CDR3 sequence: CATEGQGHGYTF. As DNA, the CDR3 is TGTGCCACAGAGGGACAGGGCCATGGCTACACCTTC. J is TRBJ1-2 and V is TRBV2, with 9 bases lining up with TRBD1. The CDR3 covers 12 residues. With V trimmed by 10 bases and J by 6 bases, 6 bases remained unmatched. Germline CDR1 reads SNHLY; CDR2 reads FYNNEI.

There are many counts of this clonotype. The chain combines TRBV5-1 with TRBJ2-7, with 7 bases that match TRBD2. The CDR3 consists of 15 residues. J was trimmed by 2 bases and V by 4 bases; bases with no gene match: 9. CDR1 is SGHRS, CDR2 YFSETQ, per germline. The CDR3 spells CASSLGGTNAYEQYF. The CDR3 DNA sequence: TGCGCCAGCAGCCTCGGGGGGACTAACGCCTACGAGCAGTACTTC. Combining the CDR3 with reference TRBV5-1 and TRBJ2-7 gives the whole variable domain KAGVTQTPRYLIKTRGQQVTLSCSPISGHRSVSWYQQTPGQGLQFLFEYFSETQRNKGNFPGRFSGRQFSNSRSEMNVSTLELGDSALYLCASSLGGTNAYEQYFGPGTRLTVT.

The rearrangement joins TRBV6-2 or TRBV6-3 to TRBJ1-1; possible D gene TRBD1, 5 bases. The V end was cut by 2 bases, the J end by 0 bases, with 16 bases between. CDR1 and CDR2 (germline): MNHEY, SVGEGT. This CDR3 is built from 17 residues. The CDR3: CASSYPAGRGMNTEAFF. In DNA, the CDR3 is TGTGCCAGCAGTTACCCAGCAGGGCGGGGAATGAACACTGAAGCTTTCTTT.

This chain joins TRBV7-3 and TRBJ1-1; D is unresolved. V lost 5 bases and J lost 3, with 10 bases in between. CDR3 size: 13 residues. The germline V gene has CDR1 SGHTA and CDR2 FQGTGA. CDR3 nucleotides: TGTGCCAGCAGCCAAGACACGTACACTGAAGCTTTCTTT. Its translation: CASSQDTYTEAFF.

This clonotype turned up a few times. V is TRBV18 and J is TRBJ2-7, with TRBD2 matching over 13 bases. The germline V gene encodes CDR1 KGHSH and CDR2 LQKENI. The CDR3 sequence is 16 residues long. J was trimmed by 3 bases and V by 4 bases; bases with no gene match: 6. The CDR3 loop reads CASSRRTSGSHYEQYF. In DNA, the CDR3 is TGTGCCAGCTCACGCCGGACTAGCGGGAGTCACTACGAGCAGTACTTC. The variable domain in full, completed from reference TRBV18 and TRBJ2-7, reads NAGVMQNPRHLVRRRGQEARLRCSPMKGHSHVYWYRQLPEEGLKFMVYLQKENIIDESGMPKERFSAEFPKEGPSILRIQQVVRGDSAAYFCASSRRTSGSHYEQYFGPGTRLTVT.

In this sample, this clonotype turned up a few times. This rearrangement joins TRBV20-1 to TRBJ2-1; the D gene is possibly TRBD2 (5 bases). The V end was cut by 3 bases, the J end by 12 bases, with 15 bases between. Germline values: CDR1 DFQATT, CDR2 SNEGSKA (reference sequence). CDR3 size: 12 residues. The CDR3 DNA follows: TGCAGTGCTAGTGAGGGTCCGGCGCGGCAGTTCTTC. This gives the protein CSASEGPARQFF.

This chain connects TRBV6-5 to TRBJ2-1; 13 bases fit TRBD2. CDR1 is MNHEY and CDR2 is SVGAGI in the germline V gene. Unmatched junction bases numbered 2, after V lost 6 bases and J lost 3 bases. The CDR3 consists of 15 residues. Here the CDR3 reads CASRGLAGNYNEQFF. CDR3 nucleotides: TGTGCCAGCAGGGGACTAGCGGGAAACTACAATGAGCAGTTCTTC.

This clonotype has at least ten counts. This rearrangement joins TRBV20-1 to TRBJ2-5, with unresolved D. In germline, CDR1 is DFQATT, CDR2 SNEGSKA (reference sequence). The CDR3 spans 14 residues. The ends were cut back, 3 bases at V and 3 bases at J, with 14 bases in the middle. CDR3 in DNA: TGCAGTGCTAGCGGCCTGGGTAGGGAAGAGACCCAGTACTTC. Translating it yields CSASGLGREETQYF.

CDR3 sequence (DNA): TGTGCCAGCAGCCACCCGGGACAGCAAGCTAACTATGGCTACACCTTC. This encodes CASSHPGQQANYGYTF. The chain links TRBV3-1 to TRBJ1-2, with TRBD1 identical over 7 bases. Germline CDR1 is LGHDT and CDR2 is YNNKEL (reference sequence). The CDR3 loop spans 16 amino acids. V trimming: 3 bases; J trimming: 0 bases; junction bases outside the gene matches: 7.

This clonotype was observed a few times. The chain links TRBV28 to TRBJ1-1, with D tentatively TRBD1 (6 bases). Germline lookup yields CDR1 MDHEN and CDR2 SYDVKM. This CDR3 region has 17 residues. Deletions cut 2 bases from V and 0 bases from J, with 16 bases between. DNA for the CDR3: TGTGCCAGCAGTTTACATGGGGGGCGGACAGTGAACACTGAAGCTTTCTTT. This gives the protein CASSLHGGRTVNTEAFF.

V gene TRBV10-3 combines with J gene TRBJ1-4; D remains ambiguous. CDR3 length: 17 amino acids. In germline, CDR1 is ENHRY, CDR2 SYGVKD. V was pared by 0 bases and J by 4 bases, with 15 bases between. CDR3: CAISESTGGEGNEKLFF. CDR3 nucleotides: TGTGCCATCAGTGAGTCGACCGGCGGGGAGGGTAATGAAAAACTGTTTTTT.

This chain joins TRBV18 and TRBJ2-2, with D perhaps TRBD1 (6 bases). Trimming removed 3 bases at V and 0 bases at J, with 8 bases between. The CDR3 is 15 amino acids. The germline V gene has CDR1 KGHSH and CDR2 LQKENI. CDR3 DNA: TGTGCCAGCTCACCCGACAGGACGAACACCGGGGAGCTGTTTTTT. It codes for CASSPDRTNTGELFF.

This clonotype has only a few counts. The rearrangement links TRBV5-6 to TRBJ2-3; D is perhaps TRBD1 or TRBD2 (5 bases each). With 5 bases removed from V and 3 bases from J, the gap between germline ends came to 19 bases. Germline-derived CDR1 and CDR2 are SGHDT and YYEEEE. The CDR3 runs to 16 residues. The CDR3 region has the DNA TGTGCCAGCAGTTTACCAGGGAGAGGAACGACAGATACGCAGTATTTT. Its translation: CASSLPGRGTTDTQYF.

The chain is built from TRBV7-2 and TRBJ2-3; 8 bases line up with TRBD2. Germline loops: CDR1 SGHTA, CDR2 FQGNSA. V shed 1 base and J 2 bases; nucleotides not matched to a gene: 5. The CDR3 totals 16 residues. CDR3 sequence: CASSLVVGGATDTQYF. CDR3 sequence (DNA): TGTGCCAGCAGCTTAGTTGTCGGGGGGGCCACAGATACGCAGTATTTT.

This clonotype appeared many times. This sequence joins TRBV9 and TRBJ2-5; D is possibly TRBD2 (6 bases). This CDR3 is built from 12 residues. The germline V gene encodes CDR1 SGDLS and CDR2 YYNGEE. V was trimmed by 2 bases and J by 5 bases, leaving 7 bases between them. DNA of the CDR3: TGTGCCAGCAGCGTTGGGGGGGAGACCCAGTACTTC. Encoded protein: CASSVGGETQYF. Filled out from reference TRBV9 and TRBJ2-5, the complete variable domain reads DSGVTQTPKHLITATGQRVTLRCSPRSGDLSVYWYQQSLDQGLQFLIQYYNGEERAKGNILERFSAQQFPDLHSELNLSSLELGDSALYFCASSVGGETQYFGPGTRLLVL.

The sample holds a few counts of this clonotype. This rearrangement joins TRBV5-1 to TRBJ1-2; a weak D match, TRBD1 (5 bases). The CDR3 runs to 13 residues. V shed 5 bases and J shed 4 bases, with 12 bases lying between them. Germline CDR1 and CDR2: SGHRS and YFSETQ. The CDR3 is CASREDTFYGYTF. The CDR3 coding sequence is TGCGCCAGCAGGGAGGACACCTTCTATGGCTACACCTTC.

This clonotype showed up many times. This rearrangement joins TRBV20-1 to TRBJ2-1; D is ambiguous. The CDR3 totals 15 residues. V lost 3 bases to trimming and J lost 1 base, with 13 bases between them. Germline CDR1 DFQATT, CDR2 SNEGSKA (reference sequence). This CDR3 reads CSASRPVGSYNEQFF. The CDR3 DNA reads TGCAGTGCTAGCAGACCCGTGGGTTCCTACAATGAGCAGTTCTTC.